These 7 T cell receptor beta chains came from one sample sequenced in a study of T cell responses to AZD1222 COVID-19 vaccine. The repertoire was sequenced with immunoSEQ multiplex PCR; TCRdb's copy has only in-frame clones and lacks some. The sample carries about 180,000 clones, 85% to 95% recorded once. The sequencing here drew on peripheral blood, taken 28 days after the second AZD1222 dose. The receptors here all came from an adult who received the AZD1222 COVID-19 vaccine.

The chain combines TRBV11-2 with TRBJ2-1; 8 bases line up with TRBD1. CDR3 size: 14 residues. V lost 4 bases and J lost 10; bases outside the gene matches: 9. Per germline, CDR1 SGHAT and CDR2 FQNNGV. CDR3 loop: CASSSSDRAEEQFF. In nucleotides, the CDR3 is TGTGCCAGCAGCTCCTCGGACAGGGCGGAGGAGCAGTTCTTC.

The rearrangement joins TRBV7-3 to TRBJ2-3; D is tentatively TRBD1 or TRBD2 (5 bases each). Deletions cut 4 bases from V and 2 bases from J, with 16 bases between. Germline V lookup: CDR1 SGHTA, CDR2 FQGTGA. CDR3 size: 16 residues. Written as DNA, the CDR3 is TGTGCCAGCAGCTCAGAATTTACCGGGGCCACAGATACGCAGTATTTT. Amino acid sequence: CASSSEFTGATDTQYF.

The rearrangement links TRBV7-2 to TRBJ1-1; no clear D gene. In germline, CDR1 is SGHTA, CDR2 FQGNSA. The CDR3 has 14 residues. Trimming took 1 base from V and 4 from J, leaving 10 bases between them. The CDR3 region has the DNA TGTGCCAGCAGCTTAGATTATGGCGGCACTGAAGCTTTCTTT. Translation gives CASSLDYGGTEAFF.

V and J are TRBV7-3 and TRBJ2-2, with 8 positions matching TRBD2. This CDR3 region has 16 residues. Germline V CDR1 and CDR2: SGHTA, FQGTGA. The V segment lost 6 bases and the J segment 4 bases; nucleotides outside the gene matches: 10. This CDR3 reads CASSQPGLVATGELFF. As DNA, the CDR3 is TGTGCCAGCAGTCAACCGGGACTAGTCGCCACCGGGGAGCTGTTTTTT.

The rearrangement uses TRBV6-5 and TRBJ1-2; 7 nucleotides line up with TRBD1. This CDR3 comprises 15 residues. The V gene's germline CDR1 is MNHEY and CDR2 SVGAGI. V lost 6 bases, J lost 1 base, and 8 bases stayed unmatched. Written as DNA, the CDR3 is TGTGCCAGCAGACCGAACAGGGGTGGTAACTATGGCTACACCTTC. It encodes CASRPNRGGNYGYTF.

The genes are TRBV6-5 and TRBJ2-2; D ambiguous. V lost 8 bases, J lost 4 bases, and 14 bases lay in between. CDR1 and CDR2 (germline): MNHEY, SVGAGI. This CDR3 comprises 14 residues. The CDR3 bases are TGTGCCAGCCGCCGAGTGATTGGCACCGGGGAGCTGTTTTTT. It encodes CASRRVIGTGELFF.

This clone is a singleton in its sample. This sequence joins TRBV4-3 and TRBJ2-3; 9 positions agree with TRBD2. The germline CDR1 and CDR2 sequences are LGHNA and YSLEER. The CDR3 sequence is 16 residues long. J gave up 9 bases and V 1 base, and 11 bases lay outside the gene matches. CDR3 region: CASSQGYSGGRRTQYF. CDR3 nucleotides: TGCGCCAGCAGCCAAGGGTACAGCGGGGGGCGGAGGACGCAGTATTTT.